This T cell receptor (beta chain) was identified in a study of cytomegalovirus exposure and HLA in healthy donors. Study context: A prior study identified approximately 120 million unique TCR beta sequences from 180 million or so T cells. Whole-study findings and limits: By HLA locus, TCR association rates varied in a later analysis, with DRB1 showing the most and HLA-C the fewest. TCR beta chains numbering some 160 were designated cytomegalovirus-associated.

CDR1 is SGDLS, CDR2 YYNGEE, per germline. V shed 2 bases, J shed 7 bases, and the junction held 6 bases outside the gene matches. The CDR3 loop spans 15 amino acids. PCR amplification relied on 60 Vbeta primers (plus 13 Jbeta primers). Clones were sequenced by immunoSEQ multiplex PCR, and TCRdb holds only the in-frame ones, with some missing. The sample consists of some 100,000 clones, 75% to 85% of them appearing once. On this clone itself: What it binds is not known.

The chain uses TRBV9 and TRBJ2-2; TRBD2 matches 9 bases. The sequencing input was PBMCs. The sequence was collected from a woman between 18 and 30 years old in good health and CMV-seronegative. CDR3 sequence reads: CASSVLSGGIGELFF. The DNA of the CDR3 is TGTGCCAGCAGCGTCCTCAGCGGGGGGATCGGGGAGCTGTTTTTT.